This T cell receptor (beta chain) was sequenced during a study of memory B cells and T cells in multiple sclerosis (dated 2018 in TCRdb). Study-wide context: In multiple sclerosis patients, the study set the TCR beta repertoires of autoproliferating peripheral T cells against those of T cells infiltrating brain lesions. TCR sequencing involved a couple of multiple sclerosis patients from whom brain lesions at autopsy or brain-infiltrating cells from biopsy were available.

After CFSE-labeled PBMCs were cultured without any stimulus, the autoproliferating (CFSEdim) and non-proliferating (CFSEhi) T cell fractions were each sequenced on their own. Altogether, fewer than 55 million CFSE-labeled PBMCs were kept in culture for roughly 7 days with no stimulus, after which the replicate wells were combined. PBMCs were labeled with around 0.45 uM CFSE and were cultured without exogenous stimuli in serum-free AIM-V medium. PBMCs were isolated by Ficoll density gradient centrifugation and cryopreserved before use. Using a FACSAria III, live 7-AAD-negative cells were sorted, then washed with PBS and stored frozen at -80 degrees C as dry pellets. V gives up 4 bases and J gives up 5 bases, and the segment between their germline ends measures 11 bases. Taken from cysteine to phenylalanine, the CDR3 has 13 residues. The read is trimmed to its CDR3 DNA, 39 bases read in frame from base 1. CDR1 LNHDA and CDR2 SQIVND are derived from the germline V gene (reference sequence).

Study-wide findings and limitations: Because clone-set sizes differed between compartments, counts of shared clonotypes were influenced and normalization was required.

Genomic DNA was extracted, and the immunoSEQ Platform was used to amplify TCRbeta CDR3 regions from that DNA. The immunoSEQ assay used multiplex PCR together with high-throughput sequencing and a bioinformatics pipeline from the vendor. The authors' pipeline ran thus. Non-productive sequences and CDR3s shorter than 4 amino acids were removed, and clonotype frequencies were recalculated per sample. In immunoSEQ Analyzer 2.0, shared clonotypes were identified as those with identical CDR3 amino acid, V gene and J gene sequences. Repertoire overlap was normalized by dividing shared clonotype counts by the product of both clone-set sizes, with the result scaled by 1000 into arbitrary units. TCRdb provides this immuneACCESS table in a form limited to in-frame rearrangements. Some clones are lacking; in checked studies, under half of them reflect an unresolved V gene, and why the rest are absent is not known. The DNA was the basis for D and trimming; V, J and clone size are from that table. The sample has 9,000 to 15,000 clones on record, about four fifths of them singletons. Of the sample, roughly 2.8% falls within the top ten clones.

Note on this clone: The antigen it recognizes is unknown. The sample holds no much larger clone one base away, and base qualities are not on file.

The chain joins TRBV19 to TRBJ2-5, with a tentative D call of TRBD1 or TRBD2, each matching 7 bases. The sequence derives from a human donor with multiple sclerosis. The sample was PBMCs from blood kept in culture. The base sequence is TGTGCCAGTAGTAGCAGGGGGGGCGAGACCCAGTACTTC. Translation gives CASSSRGGETQYF. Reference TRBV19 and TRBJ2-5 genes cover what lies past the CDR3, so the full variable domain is DGGITQSPKYLFRKEGQNVTLSCEQNLNHDAMYWYRQDPGQGLRLIYYSQIVNDFQKGDIAEGYSVSREKKESFPLTVTSAQKNPTAFYLCASSSRGGETQYFGPGTRLLVL.